Included here is one T cell receptor beta chain sequence, with context. Antigen unknown. The sample is drawn from a study of cytomegalovirus exposure and HLA in healthy donors. Germline lookup yields CDR1 ENHRY and CDR2 SYGVKD. The CDR3 has 11 residues. The germline V and J ends were trimmed by 6 bases and 9 bases, with 8 bases remaining between them. Points from the study as a whole: Sequencing likely produced, as an artifact, a cluster of highly shared sequence variants. It was reported that TCR beta sequences correctly inferred the HLA-A and HLA-B alleles for most subjects. Serostatus for CMV was the only available immune exposure information. Earlier analysis looked at TCR beta V segments, and most were productive about 90% or about 30% of the time.

The PCR ran on 60 Vbeta and 13 Jbeta primers. Here immunoSEQ multiplex PCR was the method, and the copy in TCRdb shows in-frame clones only, minus some. There are some 150,000 clones in the sample; over 70% occur only once, and 1.3% lies in the top ten. The chain couples TRBV10-3 to TRBJ2-2, with TRBD1 as a possible D gene (5 bases). The clonotype was recovered from a middle-aged woman in good health and CMV-seronegative. Sequencing was performed on PBMCs. CDR3 DNA sequence: TGTGCCATCAGCCCGGACAGGGAGCTGTTTTTT. Amino acid sequence: CAISPDRELFF.